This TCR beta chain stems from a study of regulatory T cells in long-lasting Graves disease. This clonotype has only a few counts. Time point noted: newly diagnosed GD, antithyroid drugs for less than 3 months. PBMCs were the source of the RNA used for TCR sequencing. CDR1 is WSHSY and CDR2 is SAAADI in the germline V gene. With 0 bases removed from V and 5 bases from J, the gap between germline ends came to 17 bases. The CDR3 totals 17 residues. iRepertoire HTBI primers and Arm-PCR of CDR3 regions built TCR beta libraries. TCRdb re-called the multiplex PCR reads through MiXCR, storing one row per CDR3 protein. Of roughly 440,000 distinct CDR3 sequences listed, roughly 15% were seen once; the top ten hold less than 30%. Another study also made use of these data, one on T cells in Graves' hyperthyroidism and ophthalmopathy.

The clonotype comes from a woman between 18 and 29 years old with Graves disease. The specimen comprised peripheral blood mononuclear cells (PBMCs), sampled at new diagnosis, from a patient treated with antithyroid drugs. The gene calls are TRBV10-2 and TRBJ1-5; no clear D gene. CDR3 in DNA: TGCGCCAGCAGTGAGTCGCTTGGCCCCCCTGGAGATCAGCCCCAGCATTTT. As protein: CASSESLGPPGDQPQHF.